This is a list of T cell receptor beta chains from one sample in a study of blood T cell repertoires in COVID-19. The repertoire was sequenced with immunoSEQ multiplex PCR; TCRdb's copy has only in-frame clones and lacks some. This table holds 69,000 or so clones, approximately 82% found once. The material sequenced was peripheral blood. The source of these receptors is an elderly woman with acute or convalescent COVID-19. Both conserved end residues are trimmed from each CDR3. The D gene is left open where the match is weak.

v_call: TRBV2; d_call: .; cdr3_aa: ASRGEDMNTEAF
v_call: TRBV5-4; d_call: TRBD1; cdr3_aa: ASSQDREGYGYT
v_call: TRBV30; d_call: TRBD1; cdr3_aa: AWTRNRGPGSSYEQY
v_call: TRBV9; d_call: TRBD1; cdr3_aa: ASSGDNPGQRYGYT
v_call: TRBV11-3; d_call: .; cdr3_aa: ASSLDGPNSYNEQF
v_call: TRBV7-9; d_call: .; cdr3_aa: ASSSIFNEQF
v_call: TRBV5-1; d_call: .; cdr3_aa: ASSFLEAYEQY
v_call: TRBV15; d_call: .; cdr3_aa: ATSGNPHQGKGNTIY
v_call: TRBV6-5; d_call: TRBD1; cdr3_aa: ASSLQGARYNEQF
v_call: TRBV6-6; d_call: TRBD1; cdr3_aa: ASSYSGQGAYEQY
v_call: TRBV11-2; d_call: .; cdr3_aa: ASSLSGVTGELF
v_call: TRBV19; d_call: TRBD1; cdr3_aa: ASSPGQGWDIQY
v_call: TRBV4-1; d_call: TRBD1; cdr3_aa: ASSQPPGQTHIARGNTIY
v_call: TRBV6-5; d_call: TRBD2; cdr3_aa: ASSSQAGGIGTQY
v_call: TRBV5-1; d_call: TRBD1; cdr3_aa: ASSLRQGGEETQY
v_call: TRBV12-5; d_call: .; cdr3_aa: ASGGQNTDTQY
v_call: TRBV6-5; d_call: TRBD1; cdr3_aa: ASSYAGTGEEKLF
v_call: TRBV5-6; d_call: .; cdr3_aa: ASSFSDSRDYGYT
v_call: TRBV5-1; d_call: TRBD1; cdr3_aa: ASSSGQAHSPLH
v_call: TRBV18; d_call: .; cdr3_aa: ASSPGSSYNSPLH
v_call: TRBV5-1; d_call: TRBD2; cdr3_aa: ASREGLALYNEQF
v_call: TRBV7-3; d_call: TRBD2; cdr3_aa: ASSRGAYNEQF
v_call: TRBV19; d_call: .; cdr3_aa: ASSPQGLDSPLH
v_call: TRBV6-5; d_call: .; cdr3_aa: ASRKTGGDQPQH
v_call: TRBV30; d_call: TRBD1; cdr3_aa: AWRGQGANYGYT
v_call: TRBV7-9; d_call: .; cdr3_aa: ASSWTGVEKLF
v_call: TRBV5-1; d_call: .; cdr3_aa: ASRQVQEGEQF
v_call: TRBV19; d_call: .; cdr3_aa: ASSIKKAGPNTGELF
v_call: TRBV4-1; d_call: .; cdr3_aa: ASSRTRAETQY
v_call: TRBV7-2; d_call: .; cdr3_aa: ASSLAVAGTDTQY
v_call: TRBV19; d_call: TRBD1; cdr3_aa: ASRTGGRTNYGYT
v_call: TRBV5-1; d_call: TRBD2; cdr3_aa: ASSWSRGGNVETQY
v_call: TRBV11-2; d_call: .; cdr3_aa: ASSSNRAARETQY
v_call: TRBV7-9; d_call: TRBD2; cdr3_aa: ASSLPRTGGGTHEQY
v_call: TRBV6-4; d_call: TRBD2; cdr3_aa: ASSPGLAGTGELF
v_call: TRBV24-1; d_call: TRBD1; cdr3_aa: ATSDLWDREMNEQF
v_call: TRBV15; d_call: .; cdr3_aa: ATSTRTRGGEQY
v_call: TRBV7-2; d_call: .; cdr3_aa: ASSPGQYNSPLH
v_call: TRBV2; d_call: .; cdr3_aa: ASTPRGGLNEKLF
v_call: TRBV18; d_call: .; cdr3_aa: ASSWDQGGTGELF
v_call: TRBV11-3; d_call: .; cdr3_aa: ASSLGQGTYNEQF
v_call: TRBV5-3; d_call: .; cdr3_aa: ARSITGNEKLF
v_call: TRBV18; d_call: .; cdr3_aa: ASSPPSDYHGNEQF